Included here is one TCR beta chain sequence, with context. Antigen: not known. This sample is drawn from a study of cytomegalovirus exposure and HLA in healthy donors. For the study at large: Falling in the Caucasian-associated ancestry cluster were 81% of approximately 410 genotyped donors.

The junction had 6 bases not matched to a gene; V was cut back by 3 bases and J by 7 bases. In germline, CDR1 is SQVTM, CDR2 ANQGSEA. The CDR3 contains 13 residues. PCR employed 60 Vbeta and 13 Jbeta primers. Libraries were prepared by immunoSEQ multiplex PCR; TCRdb keeps only in-frame clonotypes and omits some of them. The table has roughly 100,000 clones, about 80% seen once. Notes on the study in general: An analysis done earlier found most TCR beta V segments productive about 90% or about 30% of the time.

The TCR originated in a man aged 35 to 55 in good health and CMV-seropositive. This sequence joins TRBV29-1 and TRBJ1-2, with 9 bases aligning to TRBD1. What was sequenced was PBMCs. The chain's CDR3 is CSVDGTGYGGYTF. The CDR3 nucleotides are TGCAGCGTTGACGGGACAGGGTACGGTGGCTACACCTTC.